This entry concerns a single T cell receptor (beta chain). Its target is unknown. Other DNA sequences from this sample encode an identical CDR3 as well. This record belongs to a study of shared clonotypes between healthy human individuals. Background on the study: CD4 naive and CD4 memory each took three plates per donor, while CD8 naive took two and CD8 memory one.

Using immunoSEQ multiplex PCR, the repertoire was profiled, and TCRdb retains in-frame clones only, with some absent. Among about 1.1 million clones, more than 75% were seen once, and the ten largest hold around 0.61%. Germline V gives CDR1 MDHEN, CDR2 SYDVKM. This CDR3 spans 12 amino acids. The germline V and J ends were trimmed by 6 bases and 6 bases, with 9 bases remaining between them. General study findings and limits: The small donor group covered limited genetic and exposure diversity.

Naive CD4+ cells were CD45RA-selected; the remaining cells were memory. The clonotype comes from a man aged 18 to 35 in good health. Some clones in this sample may be carry-over from other donors' samples. This chain joins TRBV28 and TRBJ1-5; D is uncertain. The sequencing sample was made of memory CD4+ T cells from PBMCs. The subset here: CD45RA-negative fraction. Here the CDR3 reads CASSLFGQPQHF. The CDR3 nucleotides are TGTGCCAGCAGCCTGTTTGGTCAGCCCCAGCATTTT.